This entry features one TCR beta chain sequence. This clonotype has only a few counts. The specificity of this receptor is unknown. Within one base of it there is no much larger clone, and no base qualities were kept. Library method: PCR. For sequencing, an Illumina HiSeq 2500 was employed. TCR library preparation used molecular barcoding, with unique molecular identifiers applied to normalize quantification of the TCRbeta repertoire. The public reads were reanalyzed by TCRdb: fastp trimming at Q25, MiXCR alignment, in-frame beta chains only. When rows share a CDR3 protein, they turn into one entry using the most common DNA and genes. In this sample the table shows some 550,000 distinct CDR3 sequences, about 17% of which occur a single time. The top ten hold approximately 3% of the sample. CDR1 and CDR2 are read off the germline V gene as SGHRS and YFSETQ. At the junction V is shortened by 2 bases and J by 6 bases, with 11 bases in between. The CDR3 sequence holds 13 residues, the cysteine and phenylalanine included. Here the CDR3 DNA is all that survives: 39 bases in frame from base 1.

The sample is drawn from a study of T-cell reconstitution after alpha-beta-depleted transplantation in children (dated by TCRdb to the mid-2010s). Context from the whole study: T-cell immune reconstitution after TCRalphabeta/CD19-depleted allogeneic hematopoietic cell transplantation in children was quantitatively tracked in the study by means of TCR repertoire profiling.

The sequencing here drew on PBMCs from the stem cell graft donor, taken from the stem cell graft. This TCR came from a human donor who donated a stem cell graft to a child with acute lymphoblastic leukemia. Recombination linked TRBV5-1 to TRBJ1-2; tentative D gene TRBD1, with 6 bases matching. CDR3 reads: CASSLQGWDGYTF. The sequenced DNA is TGCGCCAGCAGCTTACAGGGCTGGGATGGCTACACCTTC.